These T cell receptor beta chains were read from a single sample in a study of blood T cell repertoires in COVID-19. The repertoire was sequenced with immunoSEQ multiplex PCR; TCRdb's copy has only in-frame clones and lacks some. The sample lists approximately 200,000 clones, 80% to 90% occurring once. Sequencing was carried out using PBMCs or T cells enriched from blood (not recorded which). These receptors all stem from a woman aged 40 to 55 with acute COVID-19. Each CDR3 is given with its conserved first and last residue. D genes are given only for firm matches. Clone size is not always given. Where it is, it says once, few, many or a class for expanded clones.

>TRBJ1-4|-|-|TRBV7-3
CASSSRTLPTNEKLFF
TGTGCCAGCAGCTCGCGGACTCTCCCAACTAATGAAAAACTGTTTTTT
>TRBJ1-2|-|-|TRBV10-2
CASSEAGDGYTF
TGCGCCAGCAGTGAGGCAGGGGATGGCTACACCTTC
>TRBJ2-1|TRBD1|once|TRBV24-1
CATSGTGGTQFF
TGTGCCACCAGTGGCACAGGGGGAACGCAGTTCTTC
>TRBJ1-1|-|-|TRBV2
CASSTGPRGAFF
TGTGCCAGCAGTACAGGGCCCAGGGGAGCTTTCTTT
>TRBJ1-1|TRBD1|-|TRBV7-2
CASSLTTAGGRNTEAFF
TGTGCCAGCAGCTTAACAACGGCAGGGGGCCGGAACACTGAAGCTTTCTTT
>TRBJ2-3|TRBD2|-|TRBV5-4
CASSSWGGTDTQYF
TGTGCCAGCAGCTCTTGGGGGGGTACAGATACGCAGTATTTT
>TRBJ2-1|TRBD1|-|TRBV27
CASSTRQGRGEQFF
TGTGCCAGCAGTACCCGACAGGGACGCGGTGAGCAGTTCTTC
>TRBJ2-2|TRBD2|once|TRBV7-6
CASSLGRASGGELFF
TGTGCCAGCAGCCTAGGCCGGGCTAGCGGCGGGGAGCTGTTTTTT
>TRBJ2-7|TRBD1|-|TRBV4-2
CASSQGTGPYEQYF
TGTGCCAGCAGCCAAGGGACAGGGCCCTACGAGCAGTACTTC
>TRBJ2-1|-|-|TRBV5-1
CASSLRGNNEQFF
TGCGCCAGCAGCTTGAGGGGAAACAATGAGCAGTTCTTC
>TRBJ2-4|-|few|TRBV25-1
CASSDQVGNIQYF
TGTGCCAGCAGTGACCAGGTTGGGAACATTCAGTACTTC
>TRBJ1-1|-|-|TRBV9
CASSDDGGNTEAFF
TGTGCCAGCAGCGACGACGGGGGTAACACTGAAGCTTTCTTT
>TRBJ2-1|TRBD2|-|TRBV5-4
CASSLLGSAGGAYEQFF
TGTGCCAGCAGCTTACTGGGATCAGCGGGGGGGGCATATGAGCAGTTCTTC
>TRBJ2-5|TRBD2|once|TRBV3-1/TRBV3-2
CASSQEAGRAETQYF
TGTGCCAGCAGCCAAGAGGCAGGGAGGGCAGAGACCCAGTACTTC
>TRBJ2-3|TRBD2|-|TRBV19
CASSPGGGGSDTQYF
TGTGCCAGTAGCCCAGGCGGGGGGGGCTCGGATACGCAGTATTTT
>TRBJ1-2|-|-|TRBV6-6
CASSSGRSGYTF
TGTGCCAGCAGTTCCGGTAGGAGTGGCTACACCTTC
>TRBJ2-1|TRBD1|-|TRBV5-1
CASSLAWSAGTGSYNEQFF
TGCGCCAGCAGCTTGGCCTGGTCCGCCGGGACAGGGTCCTACAATGAGCAGTTCTTC
>TRBJ2-1|TRBD2|-|TRBV7-3
CASSLAGGNNEQFF
TGTGCCAGCAGCTTAGCGGGGGGAAACAATGAGCAGTTCTTC
>TRBJ1-5|-|-|TRBV19
CASSRVGGGTSNQPQHF
TGTGCCAGTAGTAGAGTAGGGGGTGGCACAAGCAATCAGCCCCAGCATTTT
>TRBJ2-7|TRBD1|-|TRBV9
CASSVRDSSNYEQYF
TGTGCCAGCAGCGTCCGGGACAGTAGTAACTACGAGCAGTACTTC
>TRBJ1-6|TRBD1|-|TRBV4-1
CASSQPGQHNSPLHF
TGCGCCAGCAGCCAACCGGGACAGCATAATTCACCCCTCCACTTT
>TRBJ2-2|-|-|TRBV6-2/TRBV6-3
CASSFPLHGRTGELFF
TGTGCCAGCAGTTTTCCCCTGCATGGGAGGACCGGGGAGCTGTTTTTT
>TRBJ1-4|-|-|TRBV19
CASSMGRYSANEKLFF
TGTGCCAGTAGTATGGGCAGATATTCAGCTAATGAAAAACTGTTTTTT
>TRBJ1-3|TRBD1|-|TRBV6-5
CASSYRGPGSTIYF
TGTGCCAGCAGCTACAGGGGGCCGGGGAGCACCATATATTTT
>TRBJ1-1|TRBD1|-|TRBV24-1
CATERTGGSEAFF
TGTGCCACCGAACGGACAGGGGGGTCTGAAGCTTTCTTT
>TRBJ2-1|TRBD2|-|TRBV5-5
CASRWTSGRANEQFF
TGTGCCAGCCGCTGGACTAGCGGGAGGGCCAATGAGCAGTTCTTC
>TRBJ2-7|-|-|TRBV10-2
CASSEGAYEQYF
TGCGCCAGCAGTGAAGGAGCTTACGAGCAGTACTTC
>TRBJ2-1|TRBD2|-|TRBV5-1
CASSRTRLAGEINNEQFF
TGCGCCAGCAGCAGAACAAGACTAGCGGGGGAGATAAACAATGAGCAGTTCTTC
>TRBJ2-3|TRBD2|-|TRBV4-1
CASSQGTSGGDTQYF
TGCGCCAGCAGCCAAGGAACTAGCGGGGGGGATACGCAGTATTTT
>TRBJ2-1|-|-|TRBV10-3
CAISVGLIAVSSYNEQFF
TGTGCCATCAGTGTCGGATTGATAGCGGTTAGCTCCTACAATGAGCAGTTCTTC
>TRBJ1-3|-|-|TRBV18
CASSPQRDVGNTIYF
TGTGCCAGCTCACCACAGCGCGACGTCGGAAACACCATATATTTT
>TRBJ2-3|-|-|TRBV9
CASSETPGSPDTQYF
TGTGCCAGCAGCGAGACCCCCGGGAGCCCAGATACGCAGTATTTT
>TRBJ1-1|TRBD1|-|TRBV3-1/TRBV3-2
CASSQVGQGLNTEAFF
TGTGCCAGCAGCCAAGTGGGACAGGGCCTTAACACTGAAGCTTTCTTT
>TRBJ1-2|-|-|TRBV10-3
CAISASDTNYGYTF
TGTGCCATCAGTGCATCGGACACTAACTATGGCTACACCTTC
>TRBJ2-3|-|-|TRBV5-1
CASSFPGSGADTQYF
TGCGCCAGCAGCTTCCCGGGGTCGGGGGCAGATACGCAGTATTTT
>TRBJ2-1|TRBD2|-|TRBV18
CASSPGRTSGFDEQFF
TGTGCCAGCTCACCCGGCCGGACTAGCGGCTTCGATGAGCAGTTCTTC
>TRBJ1-5|-|-|TRBV30
CAWVMGGGGQPQHF
TGTGCCTGGGTAATGGGGGGGGGTGGACAGCCCCAGCATTTT
>TRBJ2-2|-|few|TRBV5-4
CASSRSRGDTGELFF
TGTGCCAGCAGCCGATCCAGGGGGGACACCGGGGAGCTGTTTTTT
>TRBJ2-5|TRBD2|-|TRBV3-1/TRBV3-2
CASSQDQASGTETQYF
TGTGCCAGCAGCCAAGATCAGGCTAGCGGGACAGAGACCCAGTACTTC
>TRBJ2-7|TRBD2|few|TRBV5-1
CASSPGLAGGPAYEQYF
TGCGCCAGCAGCCCCGGACTAGCGGGGGGCCCCGCCTACGAGCAGTACTTC
>TRBJ1-2|-|-|TRBV19
CASSILSTGWVAKDGYTF
TGTGCCAGTAGCATCCTCTCCACAGGGTGGGTCGCTAAGGATGGCTACACCTTC
>TRBJ1-1|TRBD1|-|TRBV19
CASSTRWTGNTEAFF
TGTGCCAGTAGTACCCGATGGACAGGGAACACTGAAGCTTTCTTT
>TRBJ2-1|-|-|TRBV3-1/TRBV3-2
CASSHSREAYNEQFF
TGTGCCAGCAGCCATTCTCGGGAAGCCTACAATGAGCAGTTCTTC
>TRBJ1-6|-|-|TRBV9
CASSVGLDNSPLHF
TGTGCCAGCAGCGTAGGGCTAGATAATTCACCCCTCCACTTT
>TRBJ2-1|TRBD1|-|TRBV5-1
CASSPRKGQLNEQFF
TGCGCCAGCAGCCCAAGGAAGGGACAGCTCAATGAGCAGTTCTTC
>TRBJ2-3|TRBD2|-|TRBV7-3
CASSALASSTDTQYF
TGTGCCAGCAGCGCACTAGCGTCCAGCACAGATACGCAGTATTTT
>TRBJ1-6|-|-|TRBV7-2
CASSLEQVYSPLHF
TGTGCCAGCAGCTTAGAGCAGGTCTATTCACCCCTCCACTTT
>TRBJ1-5|TRBD1|-|TRBV30
CAWSVGGGGNQPQHF
TGTGCCTGGAGTGTAGGGGGCGGGGGCAATCAGCCCCAGCATTTT
>TRBJ2-1|-|-|TRBV6-2/TRBV6-3
CASSTPGRGQFF
TGTGCCAGCAGTACCCCTGGGCGTGGACAGTTCTTC
>TRBJ2-4|-|-|TRBV6-2/TRBV6-3
CASSYSGVRAKNIQYF
TGTGCCAGCAGTTATTCAGGGGTTAGAGCCAAAAACATTCAGTACTTC
>TRBJ1-6|TRBD1|-|TRBV7-2
CASSLVQGAHSPLHF
TGTGCCAGCAGCTTAGTACAGGGGGCACACTCACCCCTCCACTTT
>TRBJ1-3|TRBD1|once|TRBV6-5
CASRGQGRNTIYF
TGTGCCAGCAGGGGACAGGGGAGAAACACCATATATTTT
>TRBJ1-1|-|-|TRBV19
CASSSRVLNTEAFF
TGTGCCAGTAGTAGCAGGGTATTGAACACTGAAGCTTTCTTT
>TRBJ1-2|-|-|TRBV9
CASSGSAVSYGYTF
TGTGCCAGCAGCGGATCTGCAGTTTCCTATGGCTACACCTTC
>TRBJ2-1|TRBD2|-|TRBV4-1
CASSQGLAGGIYNEQFF
TGCGCCAGCAGCCAGGGACTAGCGGGGGGGATATACAATGAGCAGTTCTTC
>TRBJ2-5|TRBD2|-|TRBV7-9
CASSLIRGGASGQETQYF
TGTGCCAGCAGCTTAATTCGCGGGGGGGCCTCCGGGCAAGAGACCCAGTACTTC
>TRBJ2-1|-|-|TRBV28
CASSLGGSSAEQFF
TGTGCCAGCAGTTTAGGGGGGTCGAGTGCTGAGCAGTTCTTC
>TRBJ2-5|-|medium-sized|TRBV5-1
CASSPHIPGTQQETQYF
TGCGCCAGCAGCCCTCACATCCCAGGCACCCAACAAGAGACCCAGTACTTC
>TRBJ2-5|TRBD2|-|TRBV9
CTSSGGLAGETQYF
TGTACCAGCAGCGGGGGACTAGCGGGAGAGACCCAGTACTTC